Listed here are 21 T cell receptor beta chains from one sample, sequenced in a study of Graves' ophthalmopathy and Graves' hyperthyroidism. RNA transcripts served as template for amplifying TCR beta CDR3 sequences. Amplification began with first-round RT-PCR using HTBI primers, then second-round multiplex PCR was performed. Each CDR3 protein is one row after TCRdb ran MiXCR on the multiplex PCR reads. The table shows about 220,000 distinct CDR3 sequences, with roughly 21% occurring only once. Input material: peripheral blood. All receptors come from a woman aged 50 to 60 with Graves' ophthalmopathy.

This sequence joins TRBV11-2 and TRBJ2-5; TRBD1 agrees at 10 bases. V was pared by 5 bases and J by 9 bases, with 3 bases of the junction left unmatched. The CDR3 consists of 12 residues. Germline V gene data show CDR1 as SGHAT and CDR2 as FQNNGV. The CDR3 bases are TGTGCCAGCAGCGGACAGGGGGGGTCCCAGTACTTC. It codes for CASSGQGGSQYF.

This clonotype occurred once. V gene TRBV24-1 combines with J gene TRBJ1-3; D is unclear. The CDR3 extends over 11 amino acids. Germline V lookup: CDR1 KGHDR, CDR2 SFDVKD. The ends were cut back, 4 bases at V and 4 bases at J, with 1 base in the middle. CDR3 sequence (DNA): TGTGCCACCAGTGAGGGAAACACCATATATTTT. Amino acid sequence: CATSEGNTIYF.

This clonotype was picked up many times. The chain has TRBV27 and TRBJ1-1, with D unclear. This CDR3 has 15 amino acids. The V end was cut by 0 bases, the J end by 0 bases, with 8 bases between. Germline-derived CDR1 and CDR2 are MNHEY and SMNVEV (reference sequence). The CDR3 spells CASSLSVGLNTEAFF. The CDR3, as DNA: TGTGCCAGCAGTTTATCTGTTGGGCTGAACACTGAAGCTTTCTTT.

This clonotype was seen a handful of times. A read error may be the cause here, since a much bigger clone is one base away. This chain connects TRBV20-1 to TRBJ2-7; 7 bases are a match to TRBD1. Germline V gene data show CDR1 as DFQATT and CDR2 as SNEGSKA (reference sequence). The CDR3 is 15 residues long. CDR3 nucleotide sequence: TGCATCGCATGGGGAACAGGGGCCGAAGGTTACGAGCAGTACTTC. Encoded protein: CIAWGTGAEGYEQYF.

On this clonotype: This may arise from a read error, as a much more abundant clone is one base away. This rearrangement joins TRBV9 to TRBJ1-2; possibly TRBD1 for D (6 bases). Germline CDR1 SGDLS, CDR2 YYNGEE. V lost 8 bases, J lost 7 bases, and 18 bases lay in between. The length of the CDR3 is 13 residues. CDR3 in amino acids: CASKAGGDIGYTF. CDR3 DNA sequence: TGTGCCAGTAAAGCGGGAGGGGACATTGGCTACACCTTC.

This clonotype was counted at least ten times. The chain uses TRBV18 and TRBJ2-7; maybe TRBD1 (6 bases). V dropped 0 bases and J dropped 1 base, with 7 bases sitting between them. This CDR3 spans 14 amino acids. Germline V gene data show CDR1 as KGHSH and CDR2 as LQKENI. The CDR3 here is CASSPPGQSYEQYF. The CDR3, as DNA: TGTGCCAGCTCACCACCAGGACAGTCCTACGAGCAGTACTTC.

This clonotype was detected many times. This chain's CDR3 is CASSRGPQETQYF. Here the CDR3 DNA reads TGTGCCAGCAGCAGGGGACCTCAAGAGACCCAGTACTTC. This rearrangement joins TRBV7-3 to TRBJ2-5, with D perhaps matching TRBD1 or TRBD2 (5 bases each). The CDR3 has 13 amino acids. CDR1 is SGHTA and CDR2 is FQGTGA in the germline V gene. The V and J ends lost 5 bases and 2 bases respectively, with 9 bases between them.

This clonotype appeared many times. The chain combines TRBV10-3 with TRBJ1-1; D possibly corresponds to TRBD1 (5 bases). Trimming left V 2 bases short and J 0 bases short, with 16 bases between. This CDR3 has 17 amino acids. From germline, CDR1 is ENHRY and CDR2 SYGVKD. Written as DNA, the CDR3 is TGTGCCATCAGTGAGGGTCCCGGGACTTTCATGAACACTGAAGCTTTCTTT. This encodes CAISEGPGTFMNTEAFF.

This clonotype was counted ten times or more. The J gene is TRBJ2-7, the V gene TRBV19, with 12 positions matching TRBD1. Germline CDR1 is LNHDA and CDR2 is SQIVND (reference sequence). CDR3 length: 15 amino acids. The junction had 7 bases not matched to a gene; V was cut back by 7 bases and J by 3 bases. The CDR3 sequence: CASKPGQGANYEQYF. In DNA, the CDR3 is TGTGCCAGTAAACCGGGACAGGGGGCAAACTACGAGCAGTACTTC.

This clonotype was detected once. The chain has TRBV9 and TRBJ1-2; the match to TRBD1 covers 10 bases. V shed 7 bases, J shed 2 bases, and the junction held 11 bases outside the gene matches. From germline, CDR1 is SGDLS and CDR2 YYNGEE. CDR3 length: 16 residues. The CDR3 region is CASHPGTGAVNYGYTF. The CDR3 DNA follows: TGTGCCAGCCATCCCGGGACAGGGGCGGTAAACTATGGCTACACCTTC.

In this sample, this clonotype turned up many times. The chain has TRBV2 and TRBJ2-6, with a tentative D call TRBD1 (5 bases). Germline CDR1 SNHLY, CDR2 FYNNEI. The CDR3 runs 15 residues. The V end was cut by 4 bases, the J end by 1 base, with 8 bases between. DNA of the CDR3: TGTGCCAGCAGTGCATACAGGTCTGGGGCCAACGTCCTGACTTTC. Translated, it gives CASSAYRSGANVLTF.

This chain links TRBV3-1 with TRBJ2-2; D is unclear. V was clipped by 2 bases and J by 1 base, with 8 bases between them. This CDR3 comprises 15 residues. Germline CDR1 LGHDT, CDR2 YNNKEL (reference sequence). The DNA of the CDR3 is TGTGCCAGCAGCCAAAGGACCCAGAACACCGGGGAGCTGTTTTTT. It translates to CASSQRTQNTGELFF.

This clonotype occurred many times. The genes are TRBV19 and TRBJ1-2; 7 nucleotides match TRBD1. With V trimmed by 5 bases and J by 4 bases, 4 bases remained unmatched. CDR3 length equals 13 residues. Germline loops: CDR1 LNHDA, CDR2 SQIVND (reference sequence). CDR3 sequence reads: CASSAQGTYGYTF. Written as DNA, the CDR3 is TGTGCCAGTAGTGCACAGGGGACCTATGGCTACACCTTC.

Regarding this clonotype: A read error may explain this, as a much larger clone is one base away. The chain uses TRBV29-1 and TRBJ1-6; D gene uncertain. Germline CDR1 reads SQVTM; CDR2 reads ANQGSEA. This CDR3 has 12 amino acids. Trimming took off 7 bases at V and 14 bases at J, with 18 bases between the two ends. The CDR3 DNA follows: TGCAGCGATATGTTCCTTCCTGGCACCCTCCACTTT. Its translation is CSDMFLPGTLHF.

This clonotype was counted ten times or more. This chain connects TRBV19 to TRBJ1-5; perhaps TRBD1 as D (5 bases). This CDR3 is 14 amino acids long. V lost 7 bases to trimming and J lost 3 bases, with 13 bases between them. Germline V CDR1 and CDR2: LNHDA, SQIVND (reference sequence). CDR3 sequence reads: CASTPGRINQPQHF. The CDR3 DNA sequence: TGTGCCAGTACCCCGGGACGGATCAATCAGCCCCAGCATTTT.

The chain links TRBV5-1 to TRBJ1-1; D gene ambiguous. Germline V gene data show CDR1 as SGHRS and CDR2 as YFSETQ. The CDR3 has 14 amino acids. Trimming cost V 0 bases and J 4 bases, with 10 bases left between them. The CDR3 nucleotides are TGCGCCAGCAGCTTGGGGCCGCGAGGCACTGAAGCTTTCTTT. It translates to CASSLGPRGTEAFF.

The chain has TRBV29-1 and TRBJ2-7, with unresolved D. CDR3 size: 11 residues. Trimming took 7 bases from V and 0 from J, leaving 7 bases between them. Germline V gene data show CDR1 as SQVTM and CDR2 as ANQGSEA. The CDR3 here is CSATASYEQYF. Here the CDR3 DNA reads TGCAGCGCTACGGCCTCCTACGAGCAGTACTTC.

This clonotype was counted many times. This chain connects TRBV24-1 to TRBJ2-2, with 9 bases lining up with TRBD1. The CDR3 is made up of 16 amino acids. V was pared by 5 bases and J by 4 bases, with 7 bases of the junction left unmatched. From germline, CDR1 is KGHDR and CDR2 SFDVKD. Here the CDR3 reads CATSGSGQGTTGELFF. CDR3 nucleotides: TGTGCCACCAGTGGTAGCGGACAGGGGACCACCGGGGAGCTGTTTTTT.

The rearrangement joins TRBV9 to TRBJ2-5; TRBD2 matches 8 bases. The CDR3 totals 15 residues. The V gene end was trimmed by 4 bases and the J gene end by 3 bases; junction bases not matched to a gene: 8. Germline lookup yields CDR1 SGDLS and CDR2 YYNGEE. The CDR3 nucleotides read TGTGCCAGCAGCTACTCCGGGACTAGTAAAGAGACCCAGTACTTC. The encoded protein is CASSYSGTSKETQYF.

This clonotype was detected ten times or more. The rearrangement joins TRBV20-1 to TRBJ2-7, with a tentative D call TRBD2 (5 bases). The CDR3 runs to 12 residues. Germline-derived CDR1 and CDR2 are DFQATT and SNEGSKA (reference sequence). V lost 6 bases and J 7 bases, leaving 16 bases between the germline ends. For the CDR3, the DNA is TGCAGTGCCGACCGTAACCGCGGGGAGCAGTACTTC. Encoded protein: CSADRNRGEQYF.

The chain joins TRBV12-3 or TRBV12-4 to TRBJ2-2; D not certain. The CDR3 consists of 14 residues. Trimming shortened V by 7 bases and J by 5 bases, and 14 bases separated the two germline ends. The CDR3 DNA follows: TGTGCCAGCATCCCGCAACTGGCGACCGGGGAGCTGTTTTTT. This encodes CASIPQLATGELFF.